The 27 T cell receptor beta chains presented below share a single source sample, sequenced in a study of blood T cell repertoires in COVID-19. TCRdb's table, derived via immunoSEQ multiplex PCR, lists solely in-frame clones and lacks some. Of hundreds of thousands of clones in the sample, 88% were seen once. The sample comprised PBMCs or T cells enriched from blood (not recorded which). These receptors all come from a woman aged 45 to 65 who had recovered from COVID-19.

For the CDR3, the DNA is TGTGCCACCAGTGATTTTGCACAAACTACCAATGAGCAGTTCTTC. Translated, it gives CATSDFAQTTNEQFF. V is TRBV24-1 and J is TRBJ2-1; D remains unclear. In germline, CDR1 is KGHDR, CDR2 SFDVKD. The length of the CDR3 is 15 residues. V lost 1 base and J lost 6, with 12 bases in between.

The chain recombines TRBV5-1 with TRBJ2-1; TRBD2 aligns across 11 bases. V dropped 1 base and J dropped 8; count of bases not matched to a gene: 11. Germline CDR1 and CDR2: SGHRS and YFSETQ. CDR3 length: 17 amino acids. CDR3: CASSLTSGRGGEHEQFF. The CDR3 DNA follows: TGCGCCAGCAGCTTGACTAGCGGGAGAGGGGGGGAACATGAGCAGTTCTTC.

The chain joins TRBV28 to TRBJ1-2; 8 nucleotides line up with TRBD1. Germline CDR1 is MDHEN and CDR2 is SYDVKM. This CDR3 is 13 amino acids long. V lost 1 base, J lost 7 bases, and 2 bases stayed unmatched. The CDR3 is CASSLLTGVGYTF. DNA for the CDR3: TGTGCCAGCAGTTTATTGACAGGGGTTGGCTACACCTTC.

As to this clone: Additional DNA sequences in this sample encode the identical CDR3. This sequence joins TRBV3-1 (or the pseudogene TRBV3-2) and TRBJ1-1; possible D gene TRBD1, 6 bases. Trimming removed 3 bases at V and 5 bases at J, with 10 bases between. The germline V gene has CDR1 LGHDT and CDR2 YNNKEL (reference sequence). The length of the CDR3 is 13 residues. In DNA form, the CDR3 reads TGTGCCAGCAGCCATCGCGGACAGACTGAAGCTTTCTTT. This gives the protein CASSHRGQTEAFF.

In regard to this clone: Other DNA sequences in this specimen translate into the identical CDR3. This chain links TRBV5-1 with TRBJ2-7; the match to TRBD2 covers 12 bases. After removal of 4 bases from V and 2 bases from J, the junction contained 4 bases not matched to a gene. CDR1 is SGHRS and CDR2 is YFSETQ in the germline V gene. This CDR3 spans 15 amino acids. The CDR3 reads CASSPLAGGPYEQYF. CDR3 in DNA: TGCGCCAGCAGCCCACTAGCGGGAGGACCCTACGAGCAGTACTTC.

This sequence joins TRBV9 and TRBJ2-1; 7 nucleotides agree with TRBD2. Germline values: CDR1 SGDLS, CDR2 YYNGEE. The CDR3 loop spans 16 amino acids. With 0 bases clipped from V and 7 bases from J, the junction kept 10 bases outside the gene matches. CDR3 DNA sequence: TGTGCCAGCAGCGTAGAAACCGGGACTATAACAAATGAGCAGTTCTTC. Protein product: CASSVETGTITNEQFF. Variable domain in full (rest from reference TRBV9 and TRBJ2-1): DSGVTQTPKHLITATGQRVTLRCSPRSGDLSVYWYQQSLDQGLQFLIQYYNGEERAKGNILERFSAQQFPDLHSELNLSSLELGDSALYFCASSVETGTITNEQFFGPGTRLTVL.

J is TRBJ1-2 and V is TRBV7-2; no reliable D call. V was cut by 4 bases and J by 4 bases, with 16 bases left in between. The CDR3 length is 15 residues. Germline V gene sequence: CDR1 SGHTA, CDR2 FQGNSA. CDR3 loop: CASSSQEARTYGYTF. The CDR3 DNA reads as TGTGCCAGCAGCTCCCAGGAGGCCAGGACCTATGGCTACACCTTC.

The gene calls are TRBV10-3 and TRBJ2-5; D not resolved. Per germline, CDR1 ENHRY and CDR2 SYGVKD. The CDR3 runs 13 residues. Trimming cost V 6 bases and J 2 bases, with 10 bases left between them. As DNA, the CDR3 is TGTGCCATCAGAACAGATGTACAAGAGACCCAGTACTTC. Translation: CAIRTDVQETQYF.

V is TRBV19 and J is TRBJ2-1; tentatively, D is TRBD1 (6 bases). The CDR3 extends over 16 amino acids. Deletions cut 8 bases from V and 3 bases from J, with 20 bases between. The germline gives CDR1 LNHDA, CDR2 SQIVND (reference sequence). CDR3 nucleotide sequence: TGTGCCAGTGGTAAGGGGGAGAGGGGCCTCTACAATGAGCAGTTCTTC. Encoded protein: CASGKGERGLYNEQFF. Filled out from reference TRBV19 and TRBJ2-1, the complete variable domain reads DGGITQSPKYLFRKEGQNVTLSCEQNLNHDAMYWYRQDPGQGLRLIYYSQIVNDFQKGDIAEGYSVSREKKESFPLTVTSAQKNPTAFYLCASGKGERGLYNEQFFGPGTRLTVL.

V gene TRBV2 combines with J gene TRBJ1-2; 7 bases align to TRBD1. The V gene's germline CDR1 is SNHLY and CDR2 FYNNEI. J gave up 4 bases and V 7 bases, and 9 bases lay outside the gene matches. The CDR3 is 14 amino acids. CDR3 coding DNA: TGTGCCAGCACGAGGTCAGGGGGAGTCTATGGCTACACCTTC. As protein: CASTRSGGVYGYTF.

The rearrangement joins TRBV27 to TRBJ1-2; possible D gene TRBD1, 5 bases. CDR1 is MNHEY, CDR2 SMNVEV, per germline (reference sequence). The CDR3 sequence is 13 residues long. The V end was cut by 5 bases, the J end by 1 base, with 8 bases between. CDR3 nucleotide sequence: TGTGCCAGCAGTCAGGGAATTAACTATGGCTACACCTTC. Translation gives CASSQGINYGYTF.

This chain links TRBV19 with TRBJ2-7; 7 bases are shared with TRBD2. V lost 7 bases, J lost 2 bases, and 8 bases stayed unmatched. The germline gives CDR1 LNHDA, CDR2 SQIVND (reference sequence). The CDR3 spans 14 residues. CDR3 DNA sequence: TGTGCCAGTAACCGACTAGCTCTCGCCTACGAGCAGTACTTC. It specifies CASNRLALAYEQYF.

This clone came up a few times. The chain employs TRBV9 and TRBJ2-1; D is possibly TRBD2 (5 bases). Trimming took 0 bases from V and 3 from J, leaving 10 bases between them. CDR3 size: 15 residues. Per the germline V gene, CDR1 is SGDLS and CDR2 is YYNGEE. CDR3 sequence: CASSVDVGNYNEQFF. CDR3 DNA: TGTGCCAGCAGCGTAGATGTCGGGAACTACAATGAGCAGTTCTTC.

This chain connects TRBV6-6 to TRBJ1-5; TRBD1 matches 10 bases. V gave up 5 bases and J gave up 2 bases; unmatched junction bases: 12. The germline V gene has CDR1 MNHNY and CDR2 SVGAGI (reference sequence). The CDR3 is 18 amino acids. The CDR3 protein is CASSPGPGQGTGNQPQHF. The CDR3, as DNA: TGTGCCAGCAGTCCTGGCCCGGGACAGGGGACGGGCAATCAGCCCCAGCATTTT.

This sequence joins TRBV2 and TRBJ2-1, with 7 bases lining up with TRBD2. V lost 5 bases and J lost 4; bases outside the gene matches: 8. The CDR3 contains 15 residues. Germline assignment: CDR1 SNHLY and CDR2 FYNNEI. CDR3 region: CASSQGLADYNEQFF. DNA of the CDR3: TGTGCCAGCAGTCAAGGGCTAGCGGATTACAATGAGCAGTTCTTC.

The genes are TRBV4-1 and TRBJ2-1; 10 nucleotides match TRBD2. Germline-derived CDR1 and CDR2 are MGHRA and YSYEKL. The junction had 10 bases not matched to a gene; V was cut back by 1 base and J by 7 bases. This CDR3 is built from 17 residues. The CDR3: CASSQAPELAGKNEQFF. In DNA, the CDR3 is TGCGCCAGCAGCCAAGCCCCGGAACTAGCGGGGAAAAATGAGCAGTTCTTC.

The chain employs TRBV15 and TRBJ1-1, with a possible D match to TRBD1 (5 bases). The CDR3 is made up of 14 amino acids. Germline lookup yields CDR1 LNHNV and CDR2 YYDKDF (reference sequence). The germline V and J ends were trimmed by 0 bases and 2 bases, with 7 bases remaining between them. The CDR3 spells CATSRETGNTEAFF. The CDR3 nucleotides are TGTGCCACCAGCAGAGAAACAGGTAACACTGAAGCTTTCTTT.

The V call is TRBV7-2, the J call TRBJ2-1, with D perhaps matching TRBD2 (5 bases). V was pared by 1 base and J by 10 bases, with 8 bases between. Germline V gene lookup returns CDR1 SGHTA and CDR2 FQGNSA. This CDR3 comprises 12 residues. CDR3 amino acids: CASSLGEREQFF. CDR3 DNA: TGTGCCAGCAGCTTAGGGGAGAGGGAGCAGTTCTTC.

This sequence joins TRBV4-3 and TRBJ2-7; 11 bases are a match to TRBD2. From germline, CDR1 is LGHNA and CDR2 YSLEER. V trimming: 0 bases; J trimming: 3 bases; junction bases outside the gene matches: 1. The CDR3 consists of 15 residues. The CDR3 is CASSQELAGVYEQYF. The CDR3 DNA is TGCGCCAGCAGCCAAGAACTAGCGGGAGTCTACGAGCAGTACTTC.

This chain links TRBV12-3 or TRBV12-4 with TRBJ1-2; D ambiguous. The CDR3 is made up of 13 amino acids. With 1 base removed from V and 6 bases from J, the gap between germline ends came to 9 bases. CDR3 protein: CASSLGLRDGYTF. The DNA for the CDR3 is TGTGCCAGCAGTTTAGGACTCCGAGATGGCTACACCTTC.

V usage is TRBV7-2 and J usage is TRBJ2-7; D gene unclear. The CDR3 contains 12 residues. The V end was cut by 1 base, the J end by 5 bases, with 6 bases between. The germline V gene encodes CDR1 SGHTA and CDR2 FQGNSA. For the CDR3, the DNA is TGTGCCAGCAGCTTAGGGGCGCACGAGCAGTACTTC. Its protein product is CASSLGAHEQYF.

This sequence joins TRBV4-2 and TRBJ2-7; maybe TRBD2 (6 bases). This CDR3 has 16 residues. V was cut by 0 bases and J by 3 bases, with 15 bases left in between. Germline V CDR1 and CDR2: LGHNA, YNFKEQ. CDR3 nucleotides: TGTGCCAGCAGCCAAGAGGGGAGGCTCCCCGGCTACGAGCAGTACTTC. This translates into CASSQEGRLPGYEQYF.

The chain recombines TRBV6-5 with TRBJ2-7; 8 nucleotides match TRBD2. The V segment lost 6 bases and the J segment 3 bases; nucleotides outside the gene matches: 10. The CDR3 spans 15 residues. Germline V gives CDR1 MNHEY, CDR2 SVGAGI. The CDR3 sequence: CASREGGSGNYEQYF. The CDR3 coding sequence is TGTGCCAGCAGGGAGGGGGGTAGCGGGAACTACGAGCAGTACTTC.

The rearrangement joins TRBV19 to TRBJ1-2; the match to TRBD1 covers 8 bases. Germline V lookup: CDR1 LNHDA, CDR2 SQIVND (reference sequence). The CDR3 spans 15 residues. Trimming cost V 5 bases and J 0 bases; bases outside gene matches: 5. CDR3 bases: TGTGCCAGTAGTCAGATGACAGGGGCTAACTATGGCTACACCTTC. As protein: CASSQMTGANYGYTF.

CDR3 DNA: TGTGCCAGCAGAGCAGACAGGGCGATGAACACTGAAGCTTTCTTT. Amino acid sequence: CASRADRAMNTEAFF. The V and J genes are TRBV6-5 and TRBJ1-1; 7 nucleotides line up with TRBD1. Trimming removed 6 bases from V and 0 bases from J; junction bases left unmatched: 7. This CDR3 has 15 amino acids. Per the germline V gene, CDR1 is MNHEY and CDR2 is SVGAGI.

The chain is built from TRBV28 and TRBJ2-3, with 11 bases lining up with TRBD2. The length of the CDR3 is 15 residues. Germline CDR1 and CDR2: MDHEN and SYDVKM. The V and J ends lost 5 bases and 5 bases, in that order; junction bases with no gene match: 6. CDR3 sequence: CASSPPLAGGDTQYF. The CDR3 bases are TGTGCCAGCAGTCCCCCGCTAGCGGGAGGAGATACGCAGTATTTT.

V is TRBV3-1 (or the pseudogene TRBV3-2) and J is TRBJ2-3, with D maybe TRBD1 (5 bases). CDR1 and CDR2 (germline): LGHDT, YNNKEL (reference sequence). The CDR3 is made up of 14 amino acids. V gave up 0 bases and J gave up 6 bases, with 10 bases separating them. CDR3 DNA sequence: TGTGCCAGCAGCCAAGATAGGGGTGCGGATACGCAGTATTTT. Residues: CASSQDRGADTQYF.